The T cell receptor (beta chain) described here comes from a study of human CD4 T cells and Enterobacteriaceae. Ex vivo total memory CD4+ cells were sequenced at deep level. The assay was immunoSEQ multiplex PCR, and TCRdb's table has in-frame clones only and misses some. Of fewer than 35,000 clones in the sample, roughly 80% were seen once. All CD4+ cells other than CD45RA+CCR7+CD95- naive cells were sorted as memory, over 95% pure. V dropped 7 bases and J dropped 5; count of bases not matched to a gene: 8. The CDR3 spans 14 residues. From germline, CDR1 is LNHDA and CDR2 SQIVND (reference sequence).

The chain couples TRBV19 to TRBJ2-5; 9 nucleotides agree with TRBD2. The sequenced material came from memory CD4+ T cells from blood. The origin of this receptor is a human donor in good health. The CDR3 spells CASIKRSGGETQYF. As DNA, the CDR3 is TGTGCCAGTATCAAAAGAAGCGGGGGGGAGACCCAGTACTTC.